This T cell receptor (beta chain) was retrieved from a study of blood T cells in healthy people across ages. Study-wide points: A strong correlation was seen between TCR beta diversity and naive T cell percentage. Measured against age, TCR beta diversity per million T cells decreased in a roughly linear manner. PBMC samples, being unsorted, prevented any conclusive comparison of naive and antigen-experienced cells.

V lost 6 bases to trimming and J lost 1 base, with 18 bases between them. The CDR3 is 16 amino acids. The second PCR ran about 6 to 12 cycles with a sample-barcoded 5' primer and J-beta primers. TCRdb used MiXCR to reprocess the 5' RACE reads, holding one entry per CDR3 protein. The sample carries some 1,000,000 distinct CDR3 sequences, less than 25% recorded once. Remarks on this clonotype: Its antigen is unidentified.

The sample was also linked to a second study, of T cells of mothers and their children.

The sample was blood. The chain combines TRBV12-3 or TRBV12-4 with TRBJ2-5; TRBD1 might be the D (5 bases). The receptor comes from a girl aged 2 to 10 in good health. Here the CDR3 DNA reads TGTGCCAGCAGGCAGCCAGGGTCGCAGACCCAAGAGACCCAGTACTTC. Protein sequence: CASRQPGSQTQETQYF.